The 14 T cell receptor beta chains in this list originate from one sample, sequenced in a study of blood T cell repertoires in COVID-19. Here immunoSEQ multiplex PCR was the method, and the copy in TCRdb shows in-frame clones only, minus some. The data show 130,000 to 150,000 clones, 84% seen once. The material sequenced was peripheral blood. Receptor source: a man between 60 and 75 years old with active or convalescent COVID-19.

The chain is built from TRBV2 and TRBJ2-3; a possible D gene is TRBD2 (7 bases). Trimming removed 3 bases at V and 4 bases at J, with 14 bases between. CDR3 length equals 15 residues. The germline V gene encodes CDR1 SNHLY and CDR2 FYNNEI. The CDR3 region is CASSDGGRPSDTQYF. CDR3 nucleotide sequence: TGTGCCAGCAGTGACGGGGGGCGTCCATCAGATACGCAGTATTTT.

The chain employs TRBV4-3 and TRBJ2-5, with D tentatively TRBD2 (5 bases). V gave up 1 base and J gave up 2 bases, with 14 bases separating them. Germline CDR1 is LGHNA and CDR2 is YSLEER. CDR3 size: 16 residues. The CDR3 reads CASSQGGSTGQETQYF. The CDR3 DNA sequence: TGCGCCAGCAGCCAAGGCGGGTCAACGGGACAAGAGACCCAGTACTTC.

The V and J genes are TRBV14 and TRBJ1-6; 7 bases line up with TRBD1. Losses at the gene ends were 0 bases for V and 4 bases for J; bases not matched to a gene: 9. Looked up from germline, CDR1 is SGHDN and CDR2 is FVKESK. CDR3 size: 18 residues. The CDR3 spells CASSQEREGGVYNSPLHF. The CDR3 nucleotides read TGTGCCAGCAGCCAAGAACGCGAAGGGGGCGTTTATAATTCACCCCTCCACTTT.

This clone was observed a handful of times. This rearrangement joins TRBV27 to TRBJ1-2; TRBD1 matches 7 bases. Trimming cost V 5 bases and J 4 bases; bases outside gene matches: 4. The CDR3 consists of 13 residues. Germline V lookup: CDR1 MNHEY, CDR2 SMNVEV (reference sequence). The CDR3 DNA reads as TGTGCCAGCAGTAGGGGACAGCCCTATGGCTACACCTTC. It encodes CASSRGQPYGYTF.

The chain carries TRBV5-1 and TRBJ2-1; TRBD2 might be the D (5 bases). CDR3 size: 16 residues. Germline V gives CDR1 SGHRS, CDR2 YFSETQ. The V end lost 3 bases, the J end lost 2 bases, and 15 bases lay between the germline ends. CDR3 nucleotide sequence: TGCGCCAGCAGCTCTGGACTGGACCGGCCCTACAATGAGCAGTTCTTC. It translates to CASSSGLDRPYNEQFF.

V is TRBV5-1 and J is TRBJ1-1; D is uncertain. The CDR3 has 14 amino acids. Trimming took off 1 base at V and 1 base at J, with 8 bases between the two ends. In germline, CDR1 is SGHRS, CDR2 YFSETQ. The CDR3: CASSLLEGNTEAFF. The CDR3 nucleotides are TGCGCCAGCAGCTTGCTGGAGGGGAACACTGAAGCTTTCTTT.

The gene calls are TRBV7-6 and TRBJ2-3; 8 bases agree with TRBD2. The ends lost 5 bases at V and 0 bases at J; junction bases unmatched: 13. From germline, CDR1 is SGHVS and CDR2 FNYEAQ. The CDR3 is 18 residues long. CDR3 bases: TGTGCCAGCAGCCCCTGGGGGAGCGGGAGCCTAAGCACAGATACGCAGTATTTT. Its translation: CASSPWGSGSLSTDTQYF.

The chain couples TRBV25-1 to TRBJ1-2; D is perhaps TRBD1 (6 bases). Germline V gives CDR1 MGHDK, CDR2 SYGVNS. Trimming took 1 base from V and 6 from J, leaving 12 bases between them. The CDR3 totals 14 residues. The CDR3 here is CASSEFLGANGYTF. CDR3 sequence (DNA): TGTGCCAGCAGTGAATTCCTGGGGGCAAATGGCTACACCTTC.

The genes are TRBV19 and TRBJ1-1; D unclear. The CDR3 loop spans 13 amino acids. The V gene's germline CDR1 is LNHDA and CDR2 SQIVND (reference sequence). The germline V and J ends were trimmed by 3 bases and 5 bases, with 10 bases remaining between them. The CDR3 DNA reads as TGTGCCAGTAGTATCATTCAGTGGACTGAAGCTTTCTTT. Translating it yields CASSIIQWTEAFF.

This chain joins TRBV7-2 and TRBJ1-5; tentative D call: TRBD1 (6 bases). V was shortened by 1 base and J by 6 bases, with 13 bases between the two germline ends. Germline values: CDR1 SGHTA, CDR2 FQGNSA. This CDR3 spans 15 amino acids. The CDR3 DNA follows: TGTGCCAGCAGCTTAGTCTGGCAGGGGAGTCAGCCCCAGCATTTT. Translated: CASSLVWQGSQPQHF.

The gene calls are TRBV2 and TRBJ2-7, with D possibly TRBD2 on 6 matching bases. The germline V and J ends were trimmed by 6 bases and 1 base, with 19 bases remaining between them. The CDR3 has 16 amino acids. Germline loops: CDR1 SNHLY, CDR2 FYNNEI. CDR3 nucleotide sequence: TGTGCCAGCAGCAGCGGGTATGGCGCATCTTCCTACGAGCAGTACTTC. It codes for CASSSGYGASSYEQYF.

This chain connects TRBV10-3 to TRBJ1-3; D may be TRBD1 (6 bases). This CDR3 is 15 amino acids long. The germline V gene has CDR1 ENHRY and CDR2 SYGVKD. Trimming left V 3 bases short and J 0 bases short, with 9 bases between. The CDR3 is CAISDRDNSGNTIYF. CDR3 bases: TGTGCCATCAGTGACAGGGACAACTCTGGAAACACCATATATTTT.

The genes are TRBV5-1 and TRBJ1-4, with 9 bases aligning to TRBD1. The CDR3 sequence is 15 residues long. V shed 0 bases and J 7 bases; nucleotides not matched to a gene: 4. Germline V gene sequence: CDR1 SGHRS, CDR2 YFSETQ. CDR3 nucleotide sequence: TGCGCCAGCAGCTTGGCAGGGACAGGGAGTGAAAAACTGTTTTTT. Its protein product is CASSLAGTGSEKLFF.

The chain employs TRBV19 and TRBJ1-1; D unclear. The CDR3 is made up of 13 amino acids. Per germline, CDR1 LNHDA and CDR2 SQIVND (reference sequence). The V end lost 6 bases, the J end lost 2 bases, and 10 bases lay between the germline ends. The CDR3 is CASRTAANTEAFF. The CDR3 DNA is TGTGCCAGTAGGACGGCGGCAAACACTGAAGCTTTCTTT.